Below, 24 T cell receptor beta chains from the same sample are listed, as sequenced in a study of cytomegalovirus exposure and HLA in healthy donors. Vbeta (60) and Jbeta (13) primers were used in the PCR. TCRdb keeps only in-frame clones here, not all; method: immunoSEQ multiplex PCR. The table lists some 46,000 clones, with less than 2% in the top ten. Source material: PBMCs. Receptors were obtained from a woman aged 25-40 years in good health and CMV-seronegative.

The chain links TRBV9 to TRBJ2-2, with a tentative D call TRBD1 (5 bases). The CDR3 is made up of 17 amino acids. V lost 2 bases, J lost 2 bases, and 16 bases lay in between. Germline assignment: CDR1 SGDLS and CDR2 YYNGEE. The CDR3 here is CASSVSPLDSNTGELFF. The DNA for the CDR3 is TGTGCCAGCAGCGTGAGCCCACTCGACAGCAACACCGGGGAGCTGTTTTTT.

The rearrangement links TRBV6-5 to TRBJ2-7; TRBD2 agrees at 14 bases. Germline trimming cut 10 bases from V and 6 bases from J; bases unmatched to any gene: 11. The CDR3 has 15 residues. Germline V gives CDR1 MNHEY, CDR2 SVGAGI. The CDR3 region has the DNA TGTGCCACTAGACTAGCGGGAGGGCCGGCTACCGAGCAGTACTTC. Amino acids: CATRLAGGPATEQYF.

The chain is built from TRBV20-1 and TRBJ2-7; 7 positions match TRBD1. The CDR3 covers 11 residues. Germline CDR1 DFQATT, CDR2 SNEGSKA (reference sequence). Trimming removed 6 bases from V and 7 bases from J; junction bases left unmatched: 6. The CDR3 region is CSARTGPEQYF. Written as DNA, the CDR3 is TGCAGTGCGAGGACAGGCCCTGAGCAGTACTTC.

The chain uses TRBV5-1 and TRBJ1-5, with D unresolved. The CDR3 runs 15 residues. Trimming stripped 0 bases from V and 4 bases from J, with 11 bases between. Germline V gives CDR1 SGHRS, CDR2 YFSETQ. This chain's CDR3 is CASSLGMAGNQPQHF. CDR3 nucleotide sequence: TGCGCCAGCAGCTTGGGAATGGCAGGAAATCAGCCCCAGCATTTT.

The chain couples TRBV4-2 to TRBJ2-1, with 7 bases that match TRBD1. Germline CDR1 is LGHNA and CDR2 is YNFKEQ. J lost 5 bases, V lost 4 bases, and 5 bases had no gene match. The CDR3 covers 14 residues. This CDR3 is CASSPGQEDNEQFF. The CDR3, as DNA: TGTGCCAGCAGCCCCGGACAGGAGGACAATGAGCAGTTCTTC.

V gene TRBV5-1 combines with J gene TRBJ2-3, with TRBD1 matching over 8 bases. V shed 0 bases, J shed 2 bases, and the junction held 2 bases outside the gene matches. CDR1 is SGHRS, CDR2 YFSETQ, per germline. This CDR3 is built from 15 residues. For the CDR3, the DNA is TGCGCCAGCAGCTTGGGACAGGGGTACACAGATACGCAGTATTTT. It translates to CASSLGQGYTDTQYF.

The CDR3 DNA sequence: TGCGCCAGAGTCGAGGGCATAGGGAACACTGAAGCTTTCTTT. This sequence encodes CARVEGIGNTEAFF. The gene calls are TRBV10-1 and TRBJ1-1; no reliable D call. Trimming took 9 bases from V and 1 from J, leaving 15 bases between them. Germline values: CDR1 WNHNN, CDR2 SYGVQD (reference sequence). The CDR3 is 14 amino acids.

On this clone: The germline gene is not matched at one end of the junction; a read error may be the cause. The V call is TRBV6-5, the J call TRBJ1-1; D not certain. Germline V CDR1 and CDR2: MNHEY, SVGAGI. CDR3 length: 15 amino acids. The CDR3 sequence: CASSYSLSLNTEDFF. In DNA, the CDR3 is TGTGCCAGCAGTTACTCTCTTAGCCTGAACACTGAAGATTTCTTT.

The chain has TRBV4-3 and TRBJ2-7, with 7 bases fitting TRBD1. In germline, CDR1 is LGHNA, CDR2 YSLEER. The CDR3 is 17 amino acids. V gave up 0 bases and J gave up 5 bases; unmatched junction bases: 13. This chain's CDR3 is CASSQEGRQGTFHEQYF. CDR3 sequence (DNA): TGCGCCAGCAGCCAAGAAGGACGACAGGGAACATTCCACGAGCAGTACTTC.

This chain joins TRBV6-5 and TRBJ2-7; 9 positions match TRBD1. V dropped 6 bases and J dropped 5; count of bases not matched to a gene: 11. CDR1 and CDR2 from the germline V gene are MNHEY and SVGAGI. The CDR3 contains 15 residues. The DNA of the CDR3 is TGTGCCAGCAGACGGGGACAGGGAGCTGAACACGAGCAGTACTTC. Its translation: CASRRGQGAEHEQYF.

The gene calls are TRBV9 and TRBJ2-7, with D tentatively TRBD2 (6 bases). The germline V gene encodes CDR1 SGDLS and CDR2 YYNGEE. CDR3 length: 14 residues. The V end was cut by 3 bases, the J end by 6 bases, with 16 bases between. This CDR3 reads CASSEGGVSGEQYF. The CDR3 DNA is TGTGCCAGCAGCGAAGGCGGGGTTTCTGGCGAGCAGTACTTC.

V and J are TRBV11-2 and TRBJ2-3, with TRBD2 identical over 8 bases. The CDR3 runs 14 residues. V shed 4 bases and J 7 bases; nucleotides not matched to a gene: 7. CDR1 SGHAT and CDR2 FQNNGV come from the germline V gene. The CDR3 nucleotides are TGTGCCAGCAGCTCACGGACTAGCCGGAATACGCAGTATTTT. The encoded protein is CASSSRTSRNTQYF.

The chain carries TRBV5-1 and TRBJ2-5, with 11 bases fitting TRBD1. With V trimmed by 7 bases and J by 5 bases, 7 bases remained unmatched. The CDR3 runs 14 residues. Germline values: CDR1 SGHRS, CDR2 YFSETQ. CDR3 DNA sequence: TGCGCCAGCGGCAGGACAGGGGGCGAGGAGACCCAGTACTTC. Translating it yields CASGRTGGEETQYF.

The chain recombines TRBV2 with TRBJ2-1; D gene uncertain. The CDR3 is 18 residues long. Germline V gene sequence: CDR1 SNHLY, CDR2 FYNNEI. V lost 6 bases to trimming and J lost 5 bases, with 26 bases between them. In DNA, the CDR3 is TGTGCCAGCAGCCTTCGAGGCCCGAGGTCTCCCCGTAACAATGAGCAGTTCTTC. Protein: CASSLRGPRSPRNNEQFF.

The CDR3 sequence: CASSPRQFSGNTIYF. The CDR3 nucleotides read TGTGCCAGCTCACCCCGACAGTTCTCTGGAAACACCATATATTTT. V is TRBV18 and J is TRBJ1-3, with D perhaps matching TRBD1 (5 bases). From germline, CDR1 is KGHSH and CDR2 LQKENI. V was pared by 3 bases and J by 0 bases, with 9 bases between. CDR3 length equals 15 residues.

As concerns this clone: The junction differs from germline at one of its ends, possibly a read error. This chain joins TRBV30 and TRBJ1-5; no firm D call. From germline, CDR1 is GTSNPN and CDR2 SVGIG (reference sequence). The CDR3 consists of 15 residues. The CDR3 is CAGSPLSGGNQPQHF. The CDR3 DNA reads TGTGCCGGGAGTCCCCTTTCCGGCGGTAATCAGCCCCAGCATTTT. Full variable domain (outside the CDR3, taken from reference TRBV30 and TRBJ1-5): SQTIHQWPATLVQPVGSPLSLECTVEGTSNPNLYWYRQAAGRGLQLLFYSVGIGQISSEVPQNLSASRPQDRQFILSSKKLLLSDSGFYLCAGSPLSGGNQPQHFGDGTRLSIL.

V and J are TRBV30 and TRBJ2-5, with TRBD1 identical over 7 bases. Matching the DNA end better, TRBJ2-7 makes the J call doubtful. Germline values: CDR1 GTSNPN, CDR2 SVGIG (reference sequence). CDR3 length equals 13 residues. CDR3 in amino acids: CAWRTTGTYEQYF. The CDR3, as DNA: TGTGCCTGGAGGACGACAGGGACCTACGAGCAGTACTTC.

The V call is TRBV4-1, the J call TRBJ2-3, with 12 nucleotides matching TRBD2. The J segment lost 2 bases and the V segment lost 2 bases, leaving 5 bases of the junction unmatched. The CDR3 spans 17 residues. Germline values: CDR1 MGHRA, CDR2 YSYEKL. The CDR3 region has the DNA TGCGCCAGCAGCCAAACCGGGACTAGCGGGCTCACAGATACGCAGTATTTT. It translates to CASSQTGTSGLTDTQYF.

The V and J genes are TRBV28 and TRBJ2-7, with a weak D call TRBD1 (5 bases). The germline CDR1 and CDR2 sequences are MDHEN and SYDVKM. Trimming pared 3 bases from V and 7 bases from J, leaving 22 bases between. The CDR3 is 16 amino acids. The CDR3 sequence is CASSFPRTRPLWEQYF. The CDR3 nucleotides are TGTGCCAGCAGTTTCCCCAGGACAAGGCCTCTTTGGGAGCAGTACTTC.

The chain is built from TRBV18 and TRBJ2-1, with D possibly TRBD2 on 6 matching bases. CDR1 KGHSH and CDR2 LQKENI come from the germline V gene. The CDR3 consists of 15 residues. The V end was cut by 4 bases, the J end by 5 bases, with 15 bases between. CDR3 DNA: TGTGCCAGCTCACTGCGGGACCAAGGAGACAATGAGCAGTTCTTC. Encoded protein: CASSLRDQGDNEQFF.

This chain connects TRBV9 to TRBJ1-4; D gene ambiguous. Trimming cost V 0 bases and J 1 base, with 7 bases left between them. Germline V gene data show CDR1 as SGDLS and CDR2 as YYNGEE. This CDR3 has 15 amino acids. The CDR3 DNA reads as TGTGCCAGCAGCGTAGATCAGTTAACTAATGAAAAACTGTTTTTT. Amino acids: CASSVDQLTNEKLFF.

V and J are TRBV27 and TRBJ2-7, with TRBD2 identical over 14 bases. In germline, CDR1 is MNHEY, CDR2 SMNVEV (reference sequence). The CDR3 spans 16 residues. The V segment lost 3 bases and the J segment 4 bases; nucleotides outside the gene matches: 5. This chain's CDR3 is CASSLTSGRAVYEQYF. The CDR3 DNA sequence: TGTGCCAGCAGTTTGACTAGCGGGAGGGCCGTGTACGAGCAGTACTTC.

This chain connects TRBV29-1 to TRBJ2-1; TRBD2 aligns across 7 bases. There are 14 residues in the CDR3. The trim removed 4 bases at V and 4 bases at J, leaving 7 bases unmatched. The germline V gene has CDR1 SQVTM and CDR2 ANQGSEA. The DNA of the CDR3 is TGCAGCGTTGTAAGGGAGGGAGGATACAATGAGCAGTTCTTC. This encodes CSVVREGGYNEQFF.

The chain has TRBV29-1 and TRBJ2-7; D is uncertain. Germline-derived CDR1 and CDR2 are SQVTM and ANQGSEA. The V end lost 0 bases, the J end lost 6 bases, and 9 bases lay between the germline ends. The CDR3 is made up of 12 amino acids. CDR3 nucleotides: TGCAGCGTTGAAGAGGCTAGTTCCGAGCAGTACTTC. Its translation: CSVEEASSEQYF.